This passage covers 12 T cell receptor beta chains from one sample sequenced in a study of CD8+ T cells in alopecia areata. Investigators isolated RNA and reverse transcribed it into cDNA to act as the sequencing template. This table comes from immunoSEQ multiplex PCR, and its TCRdb copy is limited to in-frame clones, with some not included. This sample has over 110,000 clones; about 47% occur once, and the top ten carry 0.8% to 1%. Specimen: CD4+ T cells sorted from blood, collected at week 0. All receptors come from a human donor with alopecia areata.

This clone was seen a handful of times. The rearrangement joins TRBV29-1 to TRBJ2-7; TRBD1 matches 9 bases. Losses at the gene ends were 4 bases for V and 9 bases for J; bases not matched to a gene: 10. Germline V lookup: CDR1 SQVTM, CDR2 ANQGSEA. This CDR3 comprises 13 residues. The CDR3 sequence is CSVAQGASRGQYF. The CDR3, as DNA: TGCAGCGTTGCACAGGGGGCTTCTCGTGGGCAGTACTTC.

This clone was observed a handful of times. CDR3 in amino acids: CATSGRLAGPYEQYF. Here the CDR3 DNA reads TGTGCCACCAGCGGCCGACTAGCGGGACCCTACGAGCAGTACTTC. The chain links TRBV15 to TRBJ2-7, with 11 bases aligning to TRBD2. After removal of 5 bases from V and 2 bases from J, the junction contained 5 bases not matched to a gene. The CDR3 totals 15 residues. Germline V lookup: CDR1 LNHNV, CDR2 YYDKDF (reference sequence). Using reference TRBV15 and TRBJ2-7 for the parts outside the CDR3, the full variable domain is DAMVIQNPRYQVTQFGKPVTLSCSQTLNHNVMYWYQQKSSQAPKLLFHYYDKDFNNEADTPDNFQSRRPNTSFCFLDIRSPGLGDTAMYLCATSGRLAGPYEQYFGPGTRLTVT.

V and J are TRBV7-2 and TRBJ2-5; 8 bases align to TRBD1. V lost 6 bases and J lost 2; bases outside the gene matches: 8. The CDR3 spans 15 residues. The germline V gene has CDR1 SGHTA and CDR2 FQGNSA. This chain's CDR3 is CASSRQTGGQETQYF. The CDR3 DNA sequence: TGTGCCAGCAGTCGCCAAACAGGGGGGCAAGAGACCCAGTACTTC.

The sample holds a few counts of this clone. CDR3 region: CASTDQLAGGPFSADTQYF. For the CDR3, the DNA is TGCGCCAGCACCGATCAACTAGCGGGAGGGCCGTTCTCCGCAGATACGCAGTATTTT. The chain uses TRBV5-1 and TRBJ2-3, with TRBD2 matching 13 bases. CDR1 is SGHRS, CDR2 YFSETQ, per germline. The CDR3 loop spans 19 amino acids. With 6 bases clipped from V and 4 bases from J, the junction kept 17 bases outside the gene matches.

V is TRBV7-2 and J is TRBJ2-3, with no clear D. The V gene lost 5 bases and the J gene lost 4 bases, with 7 bases spanning the gap. In germline, CDR1 is SGHTA, CDR2 FQGNSA. This CDR3 comprises 12 residues. The CDR3 reads CASSRQADTQYF. CDR3 bases: TGTGCCAGCAGCCGACAAGCAGATACGCAGTATTTT.

This clone was picked up one time. The J gene is TRBJ1-5, the V gene TRBV2; D may be TRBD1 (5 bases). The CDR3 covers 15 residues. V was clipped by 2 bases and J by 7 bases, with 15 bases between them. CDR1 and CDR2 (germline): SNHLY, FYNNEI. Written as DNA, the CDR3 is TGTGCCAGCAGTGAAACGGGGGGATTCGGCCAGCCCCAGCATTTT. Translated: CASSETGGFGQPQHF. The full variable domain, completed using reference TRBV2 and TRBJ1-5, is EPEVTQTPSHQVTQMGQEVILRCVPISNHLYFYWYRQILGQKVEFLVSFYNNEISEKSEIFDDQFSVERPDGSNFTLKIRSTKLEDSAMYFCASSETGGFGQPQHFGDGTRLSIL.

This sequence joins TRBV7-8 and TRBJ1-2; 9 bases agree with TRBD1. CDR3 size: 12 residues. V trimming: 5 bases; J trimming: 8 bases; junction bases outside the gene matches: 3. The germline CDR1 and CDR2 sequences are SGHVS and FQNEAQ. CDR3 residues: CASSVTGGGYTF. In nucleotides, the CDR3 is TGTGCCAGCAGCGTTACAGGGGGCGGCTACACCTTC.

This sequence joins TRBV23-1 and TRBJ2-7, with a tentative D call TRBD1 (6 bases). TRBV23-1 has ORF status, its function being uncertain. V lost 1 base and J 4 bases, leaving 14 bases between the germline ends. This CDR3 has 15 residues. CDR3 bases: TGCGCCAGCAGTCAATTGAGGCAGGGGCGGTACGAGCAGTACTTC. It translates to CASSQLRQGRYEQYF.

In its sample, this clone was seen a few times. The CDR3 region is CASATRGRGYQPQHF. In DNA form, the CDR3 reads TGTGCCAGCGCAACCCGGGGCCGAGGATATCAGCCCCAGCATTTT. This chain uses TRBV28 with TRBJ1-5; D possibly corresponds to TRBD1 (5 bases). Germline-derived CDR1 and CDR2 are MDHEN and SYDVKM. The CDR3 is made up of 15 amino acids. Trimming shortened V by 8 bases and J by 5 bases, and 19 bases separated the two germline ends.

The chain is built from TRBV29-1 and TRBJ2-7; the match to TRBD1 covers 8 bases. V was clipped by 4 bases and J by 5 bases; unmatched bases: 16. The CDR3 has 16 amino acids. Germline lookup yields CDR1 SQVTM and CDR2 ANQGSEA. The CDR3 coding sequence is TGCAGCGTTGCCCTAGCCTCGGACAGGGAATACCACGAGCAGTACTTC. It is translated as CSVALASDREYHEQYF.

This clone has just a few counts. The chain combines TRBV4-2 with TRBJ2-7, with D perhaps matching TRBD1 or TRBD2 (7 bases each). Germline V gene sequence: CDR1 LGHNA, CDR2 YNFKEQ. The CDR3 has 15 amino acids. V dropped 4 bases and J dropped 4 bases, with 17 bases sitting between them. CDR3 loop: CASSREGRGGYEQYF. The CDR3 region has the DNA TGTGCCAGCAGCCGAGAGGGCAGGGGGGGATACGAGCAGTACTTC.

This clone was recorded a few times. CDR3 bases: TGTGCCACCAGCAGTCGGCCAGCCACAGATACGCAGTATTTT. Translated, it gives CATSSRPATDTQYF. The rearrangement links TRBV15 to TRBJ2-3; no definite D call. This CDR3 contains 14 residues. V lost 3 bases and J 2 bases, leaving 9 bases between the germline ends. In germline, CDR1 is LNHNV, CDR2 YYDKDF (reference sequence).